These T cell receptor beta chains were read from a single sample in a study of cytomegalovirus exposure and HLA in healthy donors. TCRdb's copy holds only in-frame clones and misses some; the assay was immunoSEQ multiplex PCR. This sample has roughly 97,000 clones, with over 60% found just once. Specimen: PBMCs. The receptors here all came from a man aged 55 to 70 in good health and CMV-seropositive. CDR3s include the opening cysteine and the closing phenylalanine or tryptophan. The D gene is left open where the match is weak. Rows give clone size only sometimes, using once, few, many, or a class for an expanded clone.

>.|.|TRBJ2-3|TRBV7-9
TGTTCCAGCAGCCTCAGAGGCCCCTGGGATACGCAGTATTTT
CSSSLRGPWDTQYF
>.|.|TRBJ1-1|TRBV4-2
TGTGCCAGCAGCCAAGACCTCAGGGACACTGAAGCTTTCTTT
CASSQDLRDTEAFF
>.|TRBD1|TRBJ2-1|TRBV10-3
TGTGCCACGCAGGGGGCATCCTACAATGAGCAGTTCTTC
CATQGASYNEQFF
>.|TRBD2|TRBJ2-1|TRBV19
TGTGCCAGTAGCGTCCTTAGCGGGGGGGCGGTGAATGAGCAGTTCTTC
CASSVLSGGAVNEQFF
>.|TRBD2|TRBJ2-7|TRBV28
TGTGCCAGCAGCCTGGGACTAGCGCTCTACGAGCAGTACTTC
CASSLGLALYEQYF
>few|TRBD1|TRBJ2-7|TRBV19
TGTGCCAGTAGTATAGACCTAGGGACAGCCTACGAGCAGTACTTC
CASSIDLGTAYEQYF
>once|.|TRBJ2-7|TRBV19
TGTGCCAGTACCACCGGGACATTCCCCTACGAGCAGTACTTC
CASTTGTFPYEQYF
>.|.|TRBJ2-4|TRBV5-4
TGTGCCAGCAGCTCGCAGGGTGCGGAAAACATTCAGTACTTC
CASSSQGAENIQYF
>.|.|TRBJ1-1|TRBV14
TGTGCCAGCAGCCTCTTCGGGGGGCTTGGCACTGAAGCTTTCTTT
CASSLFGGLGTEAFF
>.|TRBD1|TRBJ2-7|TRBV7-7
TGTGCCAGCAGCTTATCCACAGGGGATTACCACGAGCAGTACTTC
CASSLSTGDYHEQYF
>.|.|TRBJ1-1|TRBV4-1
TGCGCCAGCAGCCTATGGGGGGGCGGCACTGAAGCTTTCTTT
CASSLWGGGTEAFF
>.|.|TRBJ1-2|TRBV6-1
TGTGCCATCAGGCGCAGCGGGACCCCGAGGGGCTACACCTTC
CAIRRSGTPRGYTF
>.|TRBD1|TRBJ2-3|TRBV29-1
TGCAGCGTTGACCGACAGGGGGCAGATACGCAGTATTTT
CSVDRQGADTQYF
>few|TRBD1|TRBJ2-7|TRBV28
TGTGCCAGCAGTCCGACAGGGGAGAACTACGAGCAGTACTTC
CASSPTGENYEQYF
>medium-sized|TRBD1|TRBJ1-2|TRBV4-3
TGCGCCAGCAGCCTTCGGACAGGGGAGGATGGCTACACCTTC
CASSLRTGEDGYTF
>.|TRBD2|TRBJ2-5|TRBV10-3
TGTGCCATCAGTTTCCTAGCGGGGGGCGAAGAGACCCAGTACTTC
CAISFLAGGEETQYF